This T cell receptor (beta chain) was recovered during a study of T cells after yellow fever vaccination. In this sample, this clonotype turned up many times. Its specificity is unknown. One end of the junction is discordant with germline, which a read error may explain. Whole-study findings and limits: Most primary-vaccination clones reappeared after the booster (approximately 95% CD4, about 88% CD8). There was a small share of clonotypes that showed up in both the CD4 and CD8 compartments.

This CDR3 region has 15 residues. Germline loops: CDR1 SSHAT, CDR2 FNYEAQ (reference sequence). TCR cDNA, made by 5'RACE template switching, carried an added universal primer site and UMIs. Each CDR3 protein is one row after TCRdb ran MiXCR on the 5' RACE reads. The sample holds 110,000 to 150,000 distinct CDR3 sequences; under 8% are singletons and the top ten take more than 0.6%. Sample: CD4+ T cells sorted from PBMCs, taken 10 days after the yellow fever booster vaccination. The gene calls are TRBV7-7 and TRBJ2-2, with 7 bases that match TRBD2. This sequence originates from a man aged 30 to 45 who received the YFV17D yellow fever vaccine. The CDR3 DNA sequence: TGTGCTAGCAGCCCGCTGGGCGGGAGTACCGGGGAGCTGTTTTTT. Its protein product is CASSPLGGSTGELFF.